This TCR beta chain was recovered during a study of cytomegalovirus exposure and HLA in healthy donors. The study, taken as a whole, reports: A later analysis, which compared TCR beta chains of equal frequency, found the HLA-associated ones more clonally expanded. Reported findings show TCR beta sequences accurately forecast HLA-A and HLA-B alleles in most subjects.

Unrecorded immune exposures were likely, despite nominal health at sampling. In regard to this clone: Its target is unknown.

In the PCR, 60 Vbeta and 13 Jbeta primers were used. Profiling relied on immunoSEQ multiplex PCR, and the TCRdb table lists in-frame clones only, not all of them. The repertoire consists of fewer than 120,000 clones, with over 60% occurring once and the leading ten covering 2.5% to 3%. The origin of this receptor is an older woman in good health and CMV-seropositive. Sequencing was performed on PBMCs.

The CDR3 spells CASSEGAFNYGYTF. CDR3 coding DNA: TGTGCCAGCAGTGAGGGAGCGTTTAACTATGGCTACACCTTC. This chain joins TRBV6-1 and TRBJ1-2; D gene unclear. With 3 bases removed from V and 1 base from J, the gap between germline ends came to 9 bases. The CDR3 has 14 residues. Looked up from germline, CDR1 is MNHNS and CDR2 is SASEGT.